Presented here are 9 T cell receptor beta chains from one specimen sequenced in a study of cytomegalovirus exposure and HLA in healthy donors. Profiling relied on immunoSEQ multiplex PCR, and the TCRdb table lists in-frame clones only, not all of them. This repertoire shows 150,000 to 200,000 clones, approximately 88% found once; its top ten account for over 5.5%. Input material: PBMCs. The receptors were gathered from a man younger than 35 in good health and CMV-seropositive.

The chain employs TRBV7-9 and TRBJ2-2; 10 bases map to TRBD1. The ends lost 4 bases at V and 6 bases at J; junction bases unmatched: 11. Looked up from germline, CDR1 is SEHNR and CDR2 is FQNEAQ (reference sequence). CDR3 length: 17 amino acids. The chain's CDR3 is CASSSTGTGVLAGELFF. In DNA, the CDR3 is TGTGCCAGCAGCTCTACCGGGACAGGGGTTTTGGCCGGGGAGCTGTTTTTT.

This clone was counted only a few times. The rearrangement links TRBV9 to TRBJ2-3, with TRBD2 matching 10 bases. V lost 3 bases to trimming and J lost 2 bases; unmatched junction nucleotides: 6. The CDR3 contains 16 residues. The germline V gene encodes CDR1 SGDLS and CDR2 YYNGEE. The CDR3 nucleotides read TGTGCCAGCAGCGCACTAGCGGGACACCTCACAGATACGCAGTATTTT. This gives the protein CASSALAGHLTDTQYF.

This chain uses TRBV13 with TRBJ1-1, with D unresolved. Trimming stripped 4 bases from V and 3 bases from J, with 18 bases between. This CDR3 is built from 16 residues. Germline V lookup: CDR1 PRHDT, CDR2 FYEKMQ (reference sequence). The CDR3 is CASSSREPRVHTEAFF. The CDR3 nucleotides are TGTGCCAGCAGCTCCCGGGAACCAAGGGTGCACACTGAAGCTTTCTTT.

The chain combines TRBV29-1 with TRBJ2-1; perhaps TRBD2 as D (6 bases). From germline, CDR1 is SQVTM and CDR2 ANQGSEA. The CDR3 has 11 residues. V lost 2 bases and J 7 bases, leaving 6 bases between the germline ends. For the CDR3, the DNA is TGCAGCGTTGAACTAGCGAATGAGCAGTTCTTC. This gives the protein CSVELANEQFF.

The CDR3 region has the DNA TGTGCCAGCAGTCCCCCCGGGACAGAGAACACTGAAGCTTTCTTT. Protein: CASSPPGTENTEAFF. The gene calls are TRBV28 and TRBJ1-1; TRBD1 agrees at 7 bases. The ends lost 5 bases at V and 1 base at J; junction bases unmatched: 7. Germline CDR1 MDHEN, CDR2 SYDVKM. The CDR3 length is 15 residues.

This chain connects TRBV14 to TRBJ1-1; D perhaps matches TRBD1 (6 bases). V was clipped by 4 bases and J by 4 bases, with 16 bases between them. This CDR3 region has 15 residues. The germline gives CDR1 SGHDN, CDR2 FVKESK. The CDR3 here is CASSLQAGVGTEAFF. The CDR3 nucleotides are TGTGCCAGCAGCCTTCAAGCAGGGGTGGGCACTGAAGCTTTCTTT.

This clone showed up just once. The rearrangement uses TRBV5-5 and TRBJ1-4; D is unclear. Germline CDR1 reads SGHKS; CDR2 reads YYEKEE (reference sequence). The CDR3 covers 14 residues. V lost 4 bases to trimming and J lost 2 bases, with 9 bases between them. The CDR3 bases are TGTGCCAGCAGCCTGAGGGCCACTAATGAAAAACTGTTTTTT. Encoded protein: CASSLRATNEKLFF.

The rearrangement links TRBV4-3 to TRBJ2-4; possibly TRBD2 for D (5 bases). V was trimmed by 2 bases and J by 3 bases, leaving 14 bases between them. Germline V lookup: CDR1 LGHNA, CDR2 YSLEER. CDR3 length equals 16 residues. The CDR3 sequence: CASSQWPLGSKNIQYF. The CDR3 DNA is TGCGCCAGCAGCCAATGGCCCCTAGGGAGCAAAAACATTCAGTACTTC.

The chain carries TRBV7-8 and TRBJ1-1; 7 bases are a match to TRBD1. CDR3 length: 14 amino acids. CDR1 is SGHVS and CDR2 is FQNEAQ in the germline V gene. J lost 1 base, V lost 5 bases, and 4 bases had no gene match. The CDR3 DNA follows: TGTGCCAGCAGCCCGGGACAGAGGAACACTGAAGCTTTCTTT. This gives the protein CASSPGQRNTEAFF. Full variable domain (outside the CDR3, taken from reference TRBV7-8 and TRBJ1-1): GAGVSQSPRYKVAKRGQDVALRCDPISGHVSLFWYQQALGQGPEFLTYFQNEAQLDKSGLPSDRFFAERPEGSVSTLKIQRTQQEDSAVYLCASSPGQRNTEAFFGQGTRLTVV.